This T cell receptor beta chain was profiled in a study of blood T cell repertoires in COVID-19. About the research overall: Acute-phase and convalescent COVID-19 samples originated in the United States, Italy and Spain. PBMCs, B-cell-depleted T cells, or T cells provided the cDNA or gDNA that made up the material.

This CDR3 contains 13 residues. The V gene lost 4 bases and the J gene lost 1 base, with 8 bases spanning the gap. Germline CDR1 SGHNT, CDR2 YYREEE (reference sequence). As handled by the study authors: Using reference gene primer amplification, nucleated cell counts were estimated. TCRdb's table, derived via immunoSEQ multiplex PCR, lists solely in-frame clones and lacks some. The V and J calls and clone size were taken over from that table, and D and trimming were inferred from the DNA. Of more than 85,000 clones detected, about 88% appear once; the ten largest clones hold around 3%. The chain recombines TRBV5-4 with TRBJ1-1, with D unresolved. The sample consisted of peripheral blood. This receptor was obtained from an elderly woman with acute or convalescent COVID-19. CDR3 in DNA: TGTGCCAGCAGCCAGACACCGAACACTGAAGCTTTCTTT. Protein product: CASSQTPNTEAFF.